The 27 T cell receptor beta chains reported below all come from one sample, sequenced in a study of technical replicates of blood from several donors. Clones were read by immunoSEQ multiplex PCR, and TCRdb kept only the in-frame ones, dropping some. Altogether roughly 80,000 clones are present, 85% to 95% being singletons, with the ten largest covering over 0.4%. Sequenced input: T cells isolated from PBMCs. These receptors were taken from a human donor in good health.

The chain combines TRBV7-9 with TRBJ1-1; no clear D gene. The germline CDR1 and CDR2 sequences are SEHNR and FQNEAQ (reference sequence). There are 14 residues in the CDR3. V lost 0 bases, J lost 3 bases, and 8 bases lay in between. CDR3 in amino acids: CASSLAGSHTEAFF. CDR3 DNA sequence: TGTGCCAGCAGCTTAGCTGGCAGTCACACTGAAGCTTTCTTT.

As concerns this clone: Since no conserved phenylalanine or tryptophan closes the CDR3, a read error is the likely cause. The chain has TRBV6-5 and TRBJ1-1; 7 bases are a match to TRBD1. Germline values: CDR1 MNHEY, CDR2 SVGAGI. The CDR3 is 14 residues long. V shed 7 bases, J shed 0 bases, and the junction held 5 bases outside the gene matches. This chain's CDR3 is CASNQGGMNTEAFS. CDR3 nucleotides: TGTGCCAGCAATCAGGGGGGCATGAACACTGAAGCTTTCTCT.

The chain employs TRBV13 and TRBJ1-1, with D uncertain. The CDR3 has 14 amino acids. V dropped 1 base and J dropped 0 bases, with 6 bases sitting between them. Germline V gives CDR1 PRHDT, CDR2 FYEKMQ (reference sequence). DNA for the CDR3: TGTGCCAGCAGCTTAGAACAATTGAACACTGAAGCTTTCTTT. This sequence encodes CASSLEQLNTEAFF.

The V gene is TRBV6-6, the J gene TRBJ2-2; 13 nucleotides match TRBD2. Germline V gene data show CDR1 as MNHNY and CDR2 as SVGAGI (reference sequence). The CDR3 covers 16 residues. The junction had 3 bases not matched to a gene; V was cut back by 2 bases and J by 6 bases. The CDR3 loop is CASSYLLAGGPGELFF. CDR3 coding DNA: TGTGCCAGCAGTTACCTACTAGCGGGAGGGCCCGGGGAGCTGTTTTTT.

The chain has TRBV18 and TRBJ1-5, with 7 nucleotides matching TRBD1. The germline CDR1 and CDR2 sequences are KGHSH and LQKENI. The CDR3 runs to 16 residues. V trimming: 4 bases; J trimming: 0 bases; junction bases outside the gene matches: 6. CDR3 protein: CASSQGDSYSNQPQHF. CDR3 DNA: TGTGCCAGCTCACAAGGGGACAGTTATAGCAATCAGCCCCAGCATTTT. Full variable domain (missing parts from reference TRBV18 and TRBJ1-5): NAGVMQNPRHLVRRRGQEARLRCSPMKGHSHVYWYRQLPEEGLKFMVYLQKENIIDESGMPKERFSAEFPKEGPSILRIQQVVRGDSAAYFCASSQGDSYSNQPQHFGDGTRLSIL.

The CDR3, as DNA: TGTGCCAGCAGCCTGGGGACAGTGAACACTGAAGCTTTCTTT. This encodes CASSLGTVNTEAFF. V usage is TRBV9 and J usage is TRBJ1-1, with 7 bases aligning to TRBD1. Looked up from germline, CDR1 is SGDLS and CDR2 is YYNGEE. V dropped 4 bases and J dropped 0; count of bases not matched to a gene: 3. This CDR3 has 14 residues.

The gene calls are TRBV6-5 and TRBJ2-1, with TRBD2 matching 11 bases. Germline CDR1 and CDR2: MNHEY and SVGAGI. V trimming: 5 bases; J trimming: 7 bases; junction bases outside the gene matches: 1. CDR3 size: 13 residues. The CDR3 spells CASSLAGGNEQFF. The CDR3 region has the DNA TGTGCCAGCAGTCTAGCGGGAGGAAATGAGCAGTTCTTC.

The chain employs TRBV11-3 and TRBJ1-1; 7 nucleotides line up with TRBD1. This CDR3 is 13 amino acids long. CDR1 SGHNT and CDR2 YENEEA come from the germline V gene. Unmatched junction bases numbered 9, after V lost 8 bases and J lost 6 bases. The CDR3 DNA is TGTGCCAGCCGATCGCAACAGGGGTCTGAAGCTTTCTTT. Protein sequence: CASRSQQGSEAFF.

The chain uses TRBV28 and TRBJ2-7, with 8 bases fitting TRBD1. The V segment lost 5 bases and the J segment 5 bases; nucleotides outside the gene matches: 8. Germline V gene sequence: CDR1 MDHEN, CDR2 SYDVKM. CDR3 length: 14 residues. This CDR3 is CASSRDRIGDEQYF. The CDR3 DNA follows: TGTGCCAGCAGTCGGGACAGGATCGGGGACGAGCAGTACTTC.

The chain employs TRBV5-1 and TRBJ1-2; 11 positions match TRBD1. The CDR3 loop spans 14 amino acids. Germline values: CDR1 SGHRS, CDR2 YFSETQ. The ends lost 3 bases at V and 5 bases at J; junction bases unmatched: 3. The CDR3 reads CASSWTGGAYGYTF. The CDR3 nucleotides read TGCGCCAGCAGCTGGACAGGGGGCGCGTATGGCTACACCTTC.

V is TRBV18 and J is TRBJ1-2; TRBD1 aligns across 9 bases. Germline CDR1 KGHSH, CDR2 LQKENI. V lost 8 bases, J lost 7 bases, and 8 bases stayed unmatched. The CDR3 runs 13 residues. The CDR3 nucleotides are TGTGCCAGCGCCCCGGGACAGGGATCTGGCTACACCTTC. Its protein is CASAPGQGSGYTF.

The chain is built from TRBV5-6 and TRBJ2-7; 7 bases map to TRBD1. Trimming took 0 bases from V and 7 from J; bases not matched to a gene: 4. This CDR3 region has 13 residues. Germline CDR1 reads SGHDT; CDR2 reads YYEEEE. CDR3 region: CASSLGDSREQYF. CDR3 DNA sequence: TGTGCCAGCAGCTTGGGGGACAGTCGGGAGCAGTACTTC.

The V call is TRBV6-5, the J call TRBJ1-5; tentative D call: TRBD1 (6 bases). Germline CDR1 MNHEY, CDR2 SVGAGI. The CDR3 has 15 amino acids. Trimming shortened V by 6 bases and J by 4 bases, and 16 bases separated the two germline ends. The CDR3 nucleotides read TGTGCCAGCAGCCTGACGGGGGGCAGTAATCAGCCCCAGCATTTT. As protein: CASSLTGGSNQPQHF.

This chain uses TRBV15 with TRBJ1-4; TRBD1 aligns across 9 bases. The CDR3 is made up of 15 amino acids. Germline CDR1 is LNHNV and CDR2 is YYDKDF (reference sequence). With V trimmed by 3 bases and J by 8 bases, 7 bases remained unmatched. The CDR3 DNA sequence: TGTGCCACCAGCAGCAACAGGGGGCTAGGAGAAAAACTGTTTTTT. The encoded protein is CATSSNRGLGEKLFF.

The V and J genes are TRBV25-1 and TRBJ2-7; D gene unclear. CDR1 is MGHDK, CDR2 SYGVNS, per germline. Between the trimmed V and J ends, which lost 2 bases and 1 base, there was a span of 6 bases. The length of the CDR3 is 13 residues. The CDR3 loop reads CASSEPGSYEQYF. Written as DNA, the CDR3 is TGTGCCAGCAGTGAACCGGGTTCCTACGAGCAGTACTTC.

The chain links TRBV7-3 to TRBJ2-3; 10 nucleotides align to TRBD2. Germline trimming cut 6 bases from V and 4 bases from J; bases unmatched to any gene: 7. Germline-derived CDR1 and CDR2 are SGHTA and FQGTGA. This CDR3 has 15 residues. CDR3 in amino acids: CASSTSGRGADTQYF. In DNA form, the CDR3 reads TGTGCCAGCAGTACAAGCGGGAGGGGAGCAGATACGCAGTATTTT.

This clone came up once. The J gene is TRBJ2-7, the V gene TRBV5-5, with TRBD2 matching 7 bases. V shed 0 bases, J shed 3 bases, and the junction held 3 bases outside the gene matches. Germline CDR1 and CDR2: SGHKS and YYEKEE (reference sequence). This CDR3 has 14 residues. The CDR3 reads CASSLAGTNYEQYF. The DNA for the CDR3 is TGTGCCAGCAGCTTGGCCGGGACTAACTACGAGCAGTACTTC.

The V gene is TRBV7-2, the J gene TRBJ2-3; D ambiguous. Trimming left V 1 base short and J 2 bases short, with 10 bases between. Germline V gene lookup returns CDR1 SGHTA and CDR2 FQGNSA. This CDR3 has 15 amino acids. The CDR3 region is CASSLGLSYTDTQYF. CDR3 DNA sequence: TGTGCCAGCAGCTTAGGGCTCAGTTACACAGATACGCAGTATTTT.

The chain combines TRBV29-1 with TRBJ1-2; no definite D call. CDR1 and CDR2 from the germline V gene are SQVTM and ANQGSEA. Trimming removed 5 bases from V and 2 bases from J, with 6 bases in between. This CDR3 is built from 11 residues. Here the CDR3 DNA reads TGCAGCGTTAGAGAAAACTATGGCTACACCTTC. This sequence encodes CSVRENYGYTF.

The chain carries TRBV9 and TRBJ2-2; possibly TRBD1 for D (6 bases). Germline CDR1 and CDR2: SGDLS and YYNGEE. The V and J ends lost 0 bases and 5 bases respectively, with 11 bases between them. CDR3 length: 15 amino acids. This chain's CDR3 is CASSVVGGVTGELFF. CDR3 sequence (DNA): TGTGCCAGCAGCGTAGTTGGGGGCGTAACCGGGGAGCTGTTTTTT.

J is TRBJ2-3 and V is TRBV5-4; the match to TRBD2 covers 7 bases. CDR1 and CDR2 (germline): SGHNT, YYREEE (reference sequence). Trimming took 1 base from V and 2 from J; bases not matched to a gene: 4. The CDR3 is made up of 15 amino acids. The CDR3 region is CASSLTLAATDTQYF. The CDR3 DNA is TGTGCCAGCAGCTTGACCCTAGCGGCCACAGATACGCAGTATTTT.

The chain couples TRBV5-1 to TRBJ1-1; tentatively, D is TRBD1 (6 bases). Trimming shortened V by 4 bases and J by 6 bases, and 19 bases separated the two germline ends. Germline loops: CDR1 SGHRS, CDR2 YFSETQ. CDR3 size: 15 residues. The CDR3 coding sequence is TGCGCCAGCAGCGTTACAGGGATTGGGCGGGCTGAAGCTTTCTTT. Translated, it gives CASSVTGIGRAEAFF.

This clone was counted between two and nine times. This chain links TRBV19 with TRBJ2-1; 10 positions agree with TRBD2. This CDR3 has 13 residues. CDR1 is LNHDA, CDR2 SQIVND, per germline (reference sequence). V lost 7 bases to trimming and J lost 8 bases; unmatched junction nucleotides: 5. The CDR3 DNA reads TGTGCCAGTACTAGCGGGAGTACGTATGAGCAGTTCTTC. Protein sequence: CASTSGSTYEQFF.

This clone is labeled medium-sized. This sequence joins TRBV28 and TRBJ2-2; unclear D gene. CDR3 length: 15 residues. In germline, CDR1 is MDHEN, CDR2 SYDVKM. Deletions cut 7 bases from V and 4 bases from J, with 16 bases between. The CDR3 protein is CASNLRVKGTGELFF. In nucleotides, the CDR3 is TGTGCCAGCAACCTCCGGGTAAAAGGCACCGGGGAGCTGTTTTTT.

V usage is TRBV9 and J usage is TRBJ2-1, with D unresolved. Per germline, CDR1 SGDLS and CDR2 YYNGEE. V was trimmed by 7 bases and J by 5 bases, leaving 13 bases between them. The CDR3 sequence is 13 residues long. The CDR3 DNA reads TGTGCCAGCCGTCTCAGTCGCCACAATGAGCAGTTCTTC. This gives the protein CASRLSRHNEQFF. Full variable domain (missing parts from reference TRBV9 and TRBJ2-1): DSGVTQTPKHLITATGQRVTLRCSPRSGDLSVYWYQQSLDQGLQFLIQYYNGEERAKGNILERFSAQQFPDLHSELNLSSLELGDSALYFCASRLSRHNEQFFGPGTRLTVL.

The chain has TRBV30 and TRBJ2-3; TRBD2 matches at 8 bases. J lost 1 base, V lost 0 bases, and 3 bases had no gene match. The CDR3 sequence is 15 residues long. The V gene's germline CDR1 is GTSNPN and CDR2 SVGIG (reference sequence). CDR3 sequence: CAWSVGTRGTDTQYF. The DNA of the CDR3 is TGTGCCTGGAGTGTAGGGACTAGGGGCACAGATACGCAGTATTTT.

The chain carries TRBV4-3 and TRBJ2-1; a possible D gene is TRBD1 (5 bases). The V and J ends lost 2 bases and 8 bases respectively, with 10 bases between them. This CDR3 is built from 13 residues. CDR1 LGHNA and CDR2 YSLEER come from the germline V gene. CDR3 DNA: TGCGCCAGCAGCCAACTACAGGACCATGAGCAGTTCTTC. Its translation is CASSQLQDHEQFF.